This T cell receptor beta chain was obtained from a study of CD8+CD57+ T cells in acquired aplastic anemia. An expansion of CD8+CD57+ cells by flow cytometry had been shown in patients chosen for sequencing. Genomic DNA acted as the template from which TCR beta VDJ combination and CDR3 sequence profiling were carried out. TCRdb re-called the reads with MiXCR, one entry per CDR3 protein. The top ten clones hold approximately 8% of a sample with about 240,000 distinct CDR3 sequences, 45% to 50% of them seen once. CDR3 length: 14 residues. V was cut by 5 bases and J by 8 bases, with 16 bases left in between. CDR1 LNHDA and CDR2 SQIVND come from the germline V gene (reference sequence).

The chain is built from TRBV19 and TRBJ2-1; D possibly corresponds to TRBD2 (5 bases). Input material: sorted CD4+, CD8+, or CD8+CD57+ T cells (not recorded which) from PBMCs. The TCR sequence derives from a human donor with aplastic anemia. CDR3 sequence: CASSFLAQYDEQFF. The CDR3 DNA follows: TGTGCCAGTAGTTTCCTAGCCCAATACGATGAGCAGTTCTTC.